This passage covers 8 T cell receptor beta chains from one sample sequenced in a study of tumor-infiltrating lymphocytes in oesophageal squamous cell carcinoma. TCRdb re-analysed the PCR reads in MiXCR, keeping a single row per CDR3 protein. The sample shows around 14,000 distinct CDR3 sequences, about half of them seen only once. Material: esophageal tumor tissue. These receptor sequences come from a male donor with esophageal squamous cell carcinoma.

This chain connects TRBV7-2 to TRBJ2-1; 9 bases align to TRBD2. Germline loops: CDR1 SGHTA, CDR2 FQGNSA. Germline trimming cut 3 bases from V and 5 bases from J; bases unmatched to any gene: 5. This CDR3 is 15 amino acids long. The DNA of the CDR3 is TGTGCCAGCAGCTTTCCGACTAGCGGAAACAATGAGCAGTTCTTC. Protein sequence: CASSFPTSGNNEQFF.

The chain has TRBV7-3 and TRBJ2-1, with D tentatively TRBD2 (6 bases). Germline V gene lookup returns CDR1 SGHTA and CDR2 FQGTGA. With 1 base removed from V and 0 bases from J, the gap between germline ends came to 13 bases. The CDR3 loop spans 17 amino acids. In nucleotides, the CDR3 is TGTGCCAGCAGCTTAAACCCCCGGGGGAGCTCCTACAATGAGCAGTTCTTC. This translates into CASSLNPRGSSYNEQFF.

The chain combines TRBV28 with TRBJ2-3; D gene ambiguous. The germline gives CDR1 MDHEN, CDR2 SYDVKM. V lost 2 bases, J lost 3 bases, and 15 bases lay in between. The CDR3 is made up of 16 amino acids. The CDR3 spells CASSLRWQRRTDTQYF. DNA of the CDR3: TGTGCCAGCAGTTTAAGGTGGCAGAGAAGGACAGATACGCAGTATTTT.

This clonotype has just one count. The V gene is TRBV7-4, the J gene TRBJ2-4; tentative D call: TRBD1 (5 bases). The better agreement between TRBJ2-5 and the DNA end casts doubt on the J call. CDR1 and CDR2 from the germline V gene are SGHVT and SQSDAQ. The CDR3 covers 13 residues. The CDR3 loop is CASSLGQMETQYF. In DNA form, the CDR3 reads TGTGCCAGCAGCTTAGGACAGATGGAGACCCAGTACTTC.

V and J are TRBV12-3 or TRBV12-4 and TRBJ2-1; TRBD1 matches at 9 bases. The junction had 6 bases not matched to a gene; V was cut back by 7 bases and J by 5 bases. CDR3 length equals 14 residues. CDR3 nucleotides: TGTGCCAGCACAGACAGGGGGTTCCACAATGAGCAGTTCTTC. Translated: CASTDRGFHNEQFF.

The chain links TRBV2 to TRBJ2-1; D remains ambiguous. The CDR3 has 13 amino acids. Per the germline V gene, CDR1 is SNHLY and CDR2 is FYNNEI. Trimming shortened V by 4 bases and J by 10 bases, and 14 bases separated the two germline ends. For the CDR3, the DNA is TGTGCCAGCAGTGTGGACCCAGATCTAGAGCAGTTCTTC. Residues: CASSVDPDLEQFF. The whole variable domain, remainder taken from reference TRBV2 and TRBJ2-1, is EPEVTQTPSHQVTQMGQEVILRCVPISNHLYFYWYRQILGQKVEFLVSFYNNEISEKSEIFDDQFSVERPDGSNFTLKIRSTKLEDSAMYFCASSVDPDLEQFFGPGTRLTVL.

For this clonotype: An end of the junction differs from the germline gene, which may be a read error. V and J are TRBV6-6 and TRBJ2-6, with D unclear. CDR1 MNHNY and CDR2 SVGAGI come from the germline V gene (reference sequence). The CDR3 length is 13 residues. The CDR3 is CASSGSTATVLTF. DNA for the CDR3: TGTGCCAGCAGTGGTTCGACGGCCACCGTCCTGACTTTC.

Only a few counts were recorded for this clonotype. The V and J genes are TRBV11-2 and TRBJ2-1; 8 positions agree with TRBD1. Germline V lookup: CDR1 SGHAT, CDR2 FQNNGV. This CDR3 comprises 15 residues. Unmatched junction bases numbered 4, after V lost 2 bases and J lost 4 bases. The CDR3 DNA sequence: TGTGCCAGCAGCTTAATGCAGGGGGCGTACAATGAGCAGTTCTTC. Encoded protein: CASSLMQGAYNEQFF.